One sample yielded the 5 T cell receptor beta chains listed below, sequenced in a study of CD8+ T cells in alopecia areata (dated by TCRdb to 2017 to 2018). Library generation was performed with the immunoSEQ multiplex PCR assay. To provide template for TCR sequencing, every sample had RNA extracted and reverse transcribed into cDNA. As stored in TCRdb, this immuneACCESS dataset retains in-frame rearrangements with V and J assigned. A fraction of the clones does not appear; measured against another copy, unresolved V genes explain less than half of the discrepancy, and the remainder lacks a known reason. The sample table holds about 190,000 clones, of which around 64% were seen once. The ten largest clones represent approximately 1.3% of the sample. Taken with the paper, the label for treatment or condition translates to: oral pan-JAK inhibitor, 5-10 mg twice daily. The starting material was CD4+ T cells sorted from blood, obtained around week 50, from a patient treated with tofacitinib. The receptors come from a human donor with alopecia areata.

V gene TRBV7-2 combines with J gene TRBJ2-7; D is perhaps TRBD2 (5 bases). V was clipped by 3 bases and J by 6 bases, with 9 bases between them. This CDR3 region has 12 residues. Germline V gives CDR1 SGHTA, CDR2 FQGNSA. This chain's CDR3 is CASSFGGREQYF. The CDR3, as DNA: TGTGCCAGCAGCTTTGGAGGCCGCGAGCAGTACTTC.

This chain links TRBV4-1 with TRBJ1-2; 10 positions match TRBD1. The ends lost 4 bases at V and 3 bases at J; junction bases unmatched: 5. Germline values: CDR1 MGHRA, CDR2 YSYEKL. There are 15 residues in the CDR3. CDR3: CASSPRQGADYGYTF. The CDR3 DNA sequence: TGCGCCAGCAGCCCGCGACAGGGGGCAGACTATGGCTACACCTTC.

This clone came up once. This chain connects TRBV30 to TRBJ2-7; 10 nucleotides line up with TRBD1. The ends lost 1 base at V and 3 bases at J; junction bases unmatched: 9. The CDR3 length is 16 residues. Germline lookup yields CDR1 GTSNPN and CDR2 SVGIG (reference sequence). The CDR3 region is CAWSAFGQGVGYEQYF. The CDR3 nucleotides read TGTGCCTGGAGTGCCTTCGGACAGGGGGTAGGCTACGAGCAGTACTTC.

This clone was recorded a few times. In nucleotides, the CDR3 is TGCAGCGCCCCGGGCTTGGGGGTTGGCGAGCAGTACTTC. The encoded protein is CSAPGLGVGEQYF. J is TRBJ2-7 and V is TRBV29-1; either TRBD1 or TRBD2 may fit D (5 bases each). This CDR3 region has 13 residues. The V and J ends lost 7 bases and 6 bases respectively, with 19 bases between them. Germline CDR1 reads SQVTM; CDR2 reads ANQGSEA.

The chain carries TRBV29-1 and TRBJ2-3; no clear D. The CDR3 spans 11 residues. The germline V gene has CDR1 SQVTM and CDR2 ANQGSEA. V was trimmed by 4 bases and J by 4 bases, leaving 6 bases between them. For the CDR3, the DNA is TGCAGCGTTGCCATCTCAGATACGCAGTATTTT. Amino acids: CSVAISDTQYF.